This TCR beta chain appears in the sequencing data of a study of beta chain features in type 1 diabetes. Overall study results and limits: Within patients, naive, central memory and Treg TCRB repertoires seemed more similar than within healthy donors. Sequencing from cDNA could over-represent high-TCR-expressing cells.

Investigators reverse transcribed all isolated RNA, so they sequenced expressed TCRB transcripts. An average of approximately 3.6 million reads was obtained for naive, central memory and regulatory T cell samples. Sequencing was performed with immunoSEQ multiplex PCR; in TCRdb, only in-frame clones are kept and a portion is missing. In the table there are hundreds of thousands of clones, around 14% of which are singletons. This clone was seen ten or more times. Its antigen is undetermined. Using CD45RO/CCR7/CD25/CD127/CD95/CD27, CD4+ naive, central memory, regulatory and stem cell-like memory cells were sorted. CDR3 length: 13 amino acids. Germline assignment: CDR1 ENHRY and CDR2 SYGVKD. The V gene lost 7 bases and the J gene lost 3 bases, with 12 bases spanning the gap.

This TCR derives from a woman in her thirties or forties in good health. The V call is TRBV10-3, the J call TRBJ1-1; D possibly corresponds to TRBD1 (6 bases). The specimen was naive CD4+ T cells from blood. The CDR3: CAITEGTYTEAFF. CDR3 DNA: TGTGCCATCACCGAAGGGACATACACTGAAGCTTTCTTT.